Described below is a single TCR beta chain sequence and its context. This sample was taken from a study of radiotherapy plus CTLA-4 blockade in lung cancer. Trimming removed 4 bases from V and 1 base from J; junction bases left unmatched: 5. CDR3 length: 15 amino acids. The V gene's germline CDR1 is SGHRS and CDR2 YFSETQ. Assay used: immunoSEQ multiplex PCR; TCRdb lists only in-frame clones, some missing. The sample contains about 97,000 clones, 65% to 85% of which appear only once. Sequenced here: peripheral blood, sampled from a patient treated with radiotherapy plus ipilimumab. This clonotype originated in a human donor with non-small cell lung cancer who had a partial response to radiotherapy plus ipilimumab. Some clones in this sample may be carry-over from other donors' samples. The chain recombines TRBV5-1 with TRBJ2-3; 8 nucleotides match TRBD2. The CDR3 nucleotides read TGCGCCAGCAGCATGTTCGGGGGGGGCACAGATACGCAGTATTTT. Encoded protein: CASSMFGGGTDTQYF.